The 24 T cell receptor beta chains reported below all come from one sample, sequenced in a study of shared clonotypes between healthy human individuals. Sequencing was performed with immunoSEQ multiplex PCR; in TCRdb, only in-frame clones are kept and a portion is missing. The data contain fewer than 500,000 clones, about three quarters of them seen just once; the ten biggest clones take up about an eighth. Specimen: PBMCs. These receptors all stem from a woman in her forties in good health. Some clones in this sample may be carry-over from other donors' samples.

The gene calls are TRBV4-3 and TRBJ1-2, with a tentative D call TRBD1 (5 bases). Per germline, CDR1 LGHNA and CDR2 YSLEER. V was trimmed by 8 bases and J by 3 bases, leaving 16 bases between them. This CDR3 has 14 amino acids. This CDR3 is CASQRGDGDYGYTF. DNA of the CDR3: TGCGCCAGCCAACGGGGCGACGGAGACTATGGCTACACCTTC.

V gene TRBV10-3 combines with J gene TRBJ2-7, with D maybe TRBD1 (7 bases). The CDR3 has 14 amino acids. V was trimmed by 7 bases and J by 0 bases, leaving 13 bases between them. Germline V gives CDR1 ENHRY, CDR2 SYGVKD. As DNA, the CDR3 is TGTGCCATCATGGCGGGACAGAGCTCCTACGAGCAGTACTTC. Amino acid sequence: CAIMAGQSSYEQYF.

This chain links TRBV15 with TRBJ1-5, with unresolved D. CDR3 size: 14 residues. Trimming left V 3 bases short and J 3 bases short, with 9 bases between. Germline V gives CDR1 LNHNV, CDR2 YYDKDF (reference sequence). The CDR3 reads CATSRDGDNQPQHF. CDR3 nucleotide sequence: TGTGCCACCAGCAGGGACGGCGACAATCAGCCCCAGCATTTT.

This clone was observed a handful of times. CDR3 loop: CASGMTDIGNTGELFF. CDR3 DNA: TGTGCCAGCGGTATGACAGACATTGGTAACACCGGGGAGCTGTTTTTT. The chain carries TRBV18 and TRBJ2-2; D possibly corresponds to TRBD1 (5 bases). Trimming pared 8 bases from V and 2 bases from J, leaving 18 bases between. The CDR3 totals 16 residues. The germline gives CDR1 KGHSH, CDR2 LQKENI.

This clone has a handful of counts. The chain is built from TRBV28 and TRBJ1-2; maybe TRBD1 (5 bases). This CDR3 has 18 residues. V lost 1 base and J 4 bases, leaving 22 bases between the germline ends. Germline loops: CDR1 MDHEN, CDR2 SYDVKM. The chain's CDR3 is CASSLSPRTTLYGYGYTF. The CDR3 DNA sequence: TGTGCCAGCAGTTTATCCCCACGGACAACACTTTATGGCTATGGCTACACCTTC.

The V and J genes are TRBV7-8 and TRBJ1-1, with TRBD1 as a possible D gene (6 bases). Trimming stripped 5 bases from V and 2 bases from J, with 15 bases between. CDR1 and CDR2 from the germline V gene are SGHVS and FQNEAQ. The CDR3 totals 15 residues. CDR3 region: CASSAGQTRNTEAFF. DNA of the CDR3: TGTGCCAGCAGCGCAGGACAGACACGAAACACTGAAGCTTTCTTT. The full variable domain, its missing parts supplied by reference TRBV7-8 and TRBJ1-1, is GAGVSQSPRYKVAKRGQDVALRCDPISGHVSLFWYQQALGQGPEFLTYFQNEAQLDKSGLPSDRFFAERPEGSVSTLKIQRTQQEDSAVYLCASSAGQTRNTEAFFGQGTRLTVV.

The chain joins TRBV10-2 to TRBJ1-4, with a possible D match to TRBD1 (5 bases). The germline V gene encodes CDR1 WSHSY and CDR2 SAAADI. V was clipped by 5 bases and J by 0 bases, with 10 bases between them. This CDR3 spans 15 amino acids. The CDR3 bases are TGCGCCAGCAGTTCGGGGCCTGCAACTAATGAAAAACTGTTTTTT. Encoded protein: CASSSGPATNEKLFF.

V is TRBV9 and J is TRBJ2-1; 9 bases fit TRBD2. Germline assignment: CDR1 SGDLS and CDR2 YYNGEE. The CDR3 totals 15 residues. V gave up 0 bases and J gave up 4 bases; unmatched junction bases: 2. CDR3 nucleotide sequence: TGTGCCAGCAGCGTAGGAGCGGGGGGTTACAATGAGCAGTTCTTC. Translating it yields CASSVGAGGYNEQFF.

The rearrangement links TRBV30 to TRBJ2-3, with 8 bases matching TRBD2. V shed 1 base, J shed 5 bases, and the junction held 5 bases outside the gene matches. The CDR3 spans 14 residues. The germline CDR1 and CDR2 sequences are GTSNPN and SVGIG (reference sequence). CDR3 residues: CAWSGGTSIDTQYF. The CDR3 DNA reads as TGTGCCTGGAGTGGGGGGACTAGTATAGATACGCAGTATTTT.

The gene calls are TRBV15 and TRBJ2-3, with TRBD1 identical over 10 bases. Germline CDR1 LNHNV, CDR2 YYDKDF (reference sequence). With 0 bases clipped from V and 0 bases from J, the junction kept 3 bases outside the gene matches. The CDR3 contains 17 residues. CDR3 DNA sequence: TGTGCCACCAGCAGAGAAAGACAGGGGGCCAGCACAGATACGCAGTATTTT. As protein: CATSRERQGASTDTQYF.

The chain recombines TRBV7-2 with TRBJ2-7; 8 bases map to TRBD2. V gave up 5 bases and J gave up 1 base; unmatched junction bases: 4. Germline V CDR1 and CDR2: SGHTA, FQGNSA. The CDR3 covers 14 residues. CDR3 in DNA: TGTGCCAGCAGCCAGACTAGCGTTTCCTACGAGCAGTACTTC. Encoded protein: CASSQTSVSYEQYF. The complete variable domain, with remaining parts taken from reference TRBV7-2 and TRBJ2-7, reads GAGVSQSPSNKVTEKGKDVELRCDPISGHTALYWYRQSLGQGLEFLIYFQGNSAPDKSGLPSDRFSAERTGGSVSTLTIQRTQQEDSAVYLCASSQTSVSYEQYFGPGTRLTVT.

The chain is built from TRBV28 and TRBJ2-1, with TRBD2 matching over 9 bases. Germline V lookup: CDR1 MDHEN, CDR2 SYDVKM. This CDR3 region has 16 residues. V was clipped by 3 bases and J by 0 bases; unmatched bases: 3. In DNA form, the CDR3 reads TGTGCCAGCAGTTTCGGACTAGCGTCCTCCTACAATGAGCAGTTCTTC. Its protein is CASSFGLASSYNEQFF.

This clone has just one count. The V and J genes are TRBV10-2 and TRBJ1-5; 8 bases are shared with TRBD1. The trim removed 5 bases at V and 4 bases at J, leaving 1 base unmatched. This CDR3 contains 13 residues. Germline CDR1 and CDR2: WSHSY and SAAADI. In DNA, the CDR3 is TGCGCCAGCAGTAGGACAGGGAATCAGCCCCAGCATTTT. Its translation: CASSRTGNQPQHF.

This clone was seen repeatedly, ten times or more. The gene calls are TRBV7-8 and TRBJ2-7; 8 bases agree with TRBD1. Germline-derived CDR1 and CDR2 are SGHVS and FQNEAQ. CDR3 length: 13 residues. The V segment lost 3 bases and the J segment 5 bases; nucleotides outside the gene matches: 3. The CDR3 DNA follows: TGTGCCAGCAGCTTGGACAGGGTCAACGAGCAGTACTTC. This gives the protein CASSLDRVNEQYF. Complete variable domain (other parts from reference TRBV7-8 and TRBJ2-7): GAGVSQSPRYKVAKRGQDVALRCDPISGHVSLFWYQQALGQGPEFLTYFQNEAQLDKSGLPSDRFFAERPEGSVSTLKIQRTQQEDSAVYLCASSLDRVNEQYFGPGTRLTVT.

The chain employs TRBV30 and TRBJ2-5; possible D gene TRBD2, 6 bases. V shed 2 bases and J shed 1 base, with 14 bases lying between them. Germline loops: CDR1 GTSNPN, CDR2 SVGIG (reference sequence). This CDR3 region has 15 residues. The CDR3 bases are TGTGCCTGGAGTCCCGGGGGTCGGCTCCAAGAGACCCAGTACTTC. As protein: CAWSPGGRLQETQYF.

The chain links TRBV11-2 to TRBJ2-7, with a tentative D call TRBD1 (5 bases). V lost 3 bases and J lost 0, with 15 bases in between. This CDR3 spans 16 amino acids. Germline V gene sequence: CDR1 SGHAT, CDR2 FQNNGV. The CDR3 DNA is TGTGCCAGCAGCTTCGCAGGGCAAACCCTCTCCTACGAGCAGTACTTC. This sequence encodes CASSFAGQTLSYEQYF.

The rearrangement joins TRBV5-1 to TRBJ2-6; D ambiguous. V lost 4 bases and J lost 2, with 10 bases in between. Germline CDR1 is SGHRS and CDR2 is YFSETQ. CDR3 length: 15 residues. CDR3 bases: TGCGCCAGCAGCATACTCAGGCCTGGGGCCAACGTCCTGACTTTC. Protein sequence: CASSILRPGANVLTF.

CDR3 protein: CAWSNRGRLTEAFF. The CDR3 DNA follows: TGTGCCTGGAGTAACAGGGGGCGGTTAACTGAAGCTTTCTTT. This chain joins TRBV30 and TRBJ1-1; 9 positions match TRBD1. The J segment lost 5 bases and the V segment lost 2 bases, leaving 6 bases of the junction unmatched. This CDR3 comprises 14 residues. The V gene's germline CDR1 is GTSNPN and CDR2 SVGIG (reference sequence).

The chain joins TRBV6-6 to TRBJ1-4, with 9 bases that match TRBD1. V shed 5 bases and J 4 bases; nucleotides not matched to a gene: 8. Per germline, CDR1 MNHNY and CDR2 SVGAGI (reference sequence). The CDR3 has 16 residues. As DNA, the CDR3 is TGTGCCAGCAGTAGGCGACCGGGACAGGGTAATGAAAAACTGTTTTTT. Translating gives CASSRRPGQGNEKLFF.

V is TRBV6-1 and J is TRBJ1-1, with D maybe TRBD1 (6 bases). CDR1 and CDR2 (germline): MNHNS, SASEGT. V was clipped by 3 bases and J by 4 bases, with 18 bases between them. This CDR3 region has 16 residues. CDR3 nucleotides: TGTGCCAGCAGTGAGATGGGGCTCTGGGGGCCCACTGAAGCTTTCTTT. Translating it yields CASSEMGLWGPTEAFF.

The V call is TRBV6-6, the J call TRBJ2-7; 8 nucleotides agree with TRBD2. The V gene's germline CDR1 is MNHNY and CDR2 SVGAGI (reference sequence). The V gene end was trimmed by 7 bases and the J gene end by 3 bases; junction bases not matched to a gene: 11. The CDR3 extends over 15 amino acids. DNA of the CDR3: TGTGCCAGCACTAAGAGTTTGCGGGAGGACTACGAGCAGTACTTC. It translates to CASTKSLREDYEQYF.

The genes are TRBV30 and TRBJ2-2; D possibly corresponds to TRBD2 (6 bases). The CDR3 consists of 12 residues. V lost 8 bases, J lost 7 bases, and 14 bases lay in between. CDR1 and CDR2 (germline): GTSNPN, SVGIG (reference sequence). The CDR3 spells CAGPGLHGELFF. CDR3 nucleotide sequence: TGTGCCGGACCGGGACTCCACGGGGAGCTGTTTTTT.

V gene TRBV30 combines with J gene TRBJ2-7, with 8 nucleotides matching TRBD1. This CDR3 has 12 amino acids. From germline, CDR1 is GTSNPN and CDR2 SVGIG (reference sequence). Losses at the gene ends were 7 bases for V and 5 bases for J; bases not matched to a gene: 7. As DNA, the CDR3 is TGTGCCTTTACAGGGGGGACCCACGAGCAGTACTTC. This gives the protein CAFTGGTHEQYF. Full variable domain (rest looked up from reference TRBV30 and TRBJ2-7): SQTIHQWPATLVQPVGSPLSLECTVEGTSNPNLYWYRQAAGRGLQLLFYSVGIGQISSEVPQNLSASRPQDRQFILSSKKLLLSDSGFYLCAFTGGTHEQYFGPGTRLTVT.

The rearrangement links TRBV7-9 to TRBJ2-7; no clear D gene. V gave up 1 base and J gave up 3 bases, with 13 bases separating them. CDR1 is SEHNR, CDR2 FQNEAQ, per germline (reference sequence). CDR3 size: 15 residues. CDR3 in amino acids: CASSLDAYPLYEQYF. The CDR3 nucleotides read TGTGCCAGCAGCTTAGATGCGTACCCACTCTACGAGCAGTACTTC.